The 25 T cell receptor beta chains below all came from one sample that was sequenced in a study of blood T cell repertoires in COVID-19. Sequencing used immunoSEQ multiplex PCR; TCRdb keeps in-frame clones, though not all of them. Of 200,000 to 250,000 clones listed, over 75% are singletons. Sequencing was done on a sample of peripheral blood. These TCRs come from a human donor in a cohort sampled during active COVID-19.

This chain connects TRBV2 to TRBJ1-2; the match to TRBD1 covers 11 bases. Germline loops: CDR1 SNHLY, CDR2 FYNNEI. This CDR3 comprises 16 residues. The trim removed 2 bases at V and 3 bases at J, leaving 5 bases unmatched. The CDR3 region is CASSELRTGGYYGYTF. The CDR3 region has the DNA TGTGCCAGCAGTGAACTTCGGACAGGGGGCTACTATGGCTACACCTTC.

The chain recombines TRBV29-1 with TRBJ1-2; D is possibly TRBD1 (6 bases). Germline loops: CDR1 SQVTM, CDR2 ANQGSEA. The CDR3 loop spans 14 amino acids. V dropped 4 bases and J dropped 5 bases, with 17 bases sitting between them. This chain's CDR3 is CSVVTGTLLYGYTF. As DNA, the CDR3 is TGCAGCGTTGTCACCGGGACACTATTATATGGCTACACCTTC. The entire variable domain, with the rest obtained from reference TRBV29-1 and TRBJ1-2, is as follows: SAVISQKPSRDICQRGTSLTIQCQVDSQVTMMFWYRQQPGQSLTLIATANQGSEATYESGFVIDKFPISRPNLTFSTLTVSNMSPEDSSIYLCSVVTGTLLYGYTFGSGTRLTVV.

The chain has TRBV11-2 and TRBJ1-6; tentatively, D is TRBD1 (5 bases). V was shortened by 5 bases and J by 10 bases, with 15 bases between the two germline ends. CDR3 size: 14 residues. Germline V gene data show CDR1 as SGHAT and CDR2 as FQNNGV. The CDR3 DNA follows: TGTGCCAGCAGCCCGACGGGGGTAGGATCACCCCTCCACTTT. Protein product: CASSPTGVGSPLHF.

The rearrangement joins TRBV9 to TRBJ2-2; D might be TRBD2 (6 bases). The V and J ends lost 2 bases and 7 bases respectively, with 18 bases between them. Germline lookup yields CDR1 SGDLS and CDR2 YYNGEE. The CDR3 covers 16 residues. Here the CDR3 DNA reads TGTGCCAGCAGCGTTTTTGGAGGGATGGGGGTCGGGGAGCTGTTTTTT. Amino acid sequence: CASSVFGGMGVGELFF.

Turning to this clone: Other nucleotide sequences from this sample produce the same CDR3. The chain recombines TRBV4-2 with TRBJ2-1; a weak D match, TRBD2 (7 bases). Looked up from germline, CDR1 is LGHNA and CDR2 is YNFKEQ. Trimming removed 5 bases at V and 4 bases at J, with 12 bases between. There are 14 residues in the CDR3. The CDR3 loop is CASSRGGEYNEQFF. The CDR3 region has the DNA TGTGCCAGCAGCAGAGGGGGGGAATACAATGAGCAGTTCTTC.

This clone was counted once. The chain uses TRBV7-2 and TRBJ1-4; 12 bases match TRBD1. Germline CDR1 and CDR2: SGHTA and FQGNSA. V lost 5 bases to trimming and J lost 8 bases; unmatched junction nucleotides: 9. CDR3 length: 16 residues. CDR3 sequence: CASSPSGTGGREKLFF. The CDR3 DNA reads TGTGCCAGCAGCCCCAGCGGGACAGGGGGCCGGGAAAAACTGTTTTTT.

The chain employs TRBV19 and TRBJ2-5; 8 bases match TRBD1. V shed 9 bases and J 4 bases; nucleotides not matched to a gene: 16. Germline V gene data show CDR1 as LNHDA and CDR2 as SQIVND (reference sequence). This CDR3 is 16 amino acids long. This CDR3 reads CASSPGTGNPGETQYF. The CDR3 bases are TGTGCCAGCTCCCCCGGGACAGGTAATCCCGGAGAGACCCAGTACTTC.

Only one count was recorded for this clone. J is TRBJ1-4 and V is TRBV5-8, with a weak D call TRBD1 (5 bases). Germline CDR1 reads SGHTS; CDR2 reads YDEGEE. Trimming removed 6 bases from V and 7 bases from J, with 19 bases in between. This CDR3 has 15 amino acids. For the CDR3, the DNA is TGTGCCAGCAAGCCTAACCCGGGACTTGGTGAAAAACTGTTTTTT. Residues: CASKPNPGLGEKLFF.

The chain recombines TRBV5-4 with TRBJ2-2, with 11 bases matching TRBD2. CDR1 is SGHNT and CDR2 is YYREEE in the germline V gene (reference sequence). The CDR3 runs 18 residues. V was clipped by 5 bases and J by 6 bases; unmatched bases: 15. CDR3 amino acids: CASRTGASGGPKAGELFF. DNA for the CDR3: TGTGCCAGCAGGACCGGAGCTAGCGGGGGGCCTAAGGCCGGGGAGCTGTTTTTT.

This clone was counted a few times. The CDR3: CASKMTGVNQPQHF. In nucleotides, the CDR3 is TGTGCCAGTAAGATGACAGGGGTCAATCAGCCCCAGCATTTT. J is TRBJ1-5 and V is TRBV19, with 8 bases matching TRBD1. V lost 7 bases, J lost 3 bases, and 5 bases stayed unmatched. CDR1 is LNHDA, CDR2 SQIVND, per germline (reference sequence). The CDR3 extends over 14 amino acids.

The V gene is TRBV3-1 (or the pseudogene TRBV3-2), the J gene TRBJ2-5; 14 bases match TRBD2. J lost 3 bases, V lost 2 bases, and 5 bases had no gene match. This CDR3 contains 17 residues. Per the germline V gene, CDR1 is LGHDT and CDR2 is YNNKEL (reference sequence). The CDR3, as DNA: TGTGCCAGCAGCCAACCCACGACTAGCGGGGGGGAAGAGACCCAGTACTTC. Residues: CASSQPTTSGGEETQYF.

The rearrangement uses TRBV3-1 (or the pseudogene TRBV3-2) and TRBJ1-2; TRBD1 is a possible D gene (6 bases). The CDR3 extends over 14 amino acids. Germline V gene lookup returns CDR1 LGHDT and CDR2 YNNKEL (reference sequence). The V and J ends lost 0 bases and 8 bases respectively, with 13 bases between them. The CDR3 DNA is TGTGCCAGCAGCCAAGAGCCACAGGGCGGCGGCTACACCTTC. Its translation: CASSQEPQGGGYTF.

V is TRBV27 and J is TRBJ2-1; D unresolved. The germline V and J ends were trimmed by 5 bases and 5 bases, with 10 bases remaining between them. CDR3 length: 13 amino acids. Looked up from germline, CDR1 is MNHEY and CDR2 is SMNVEV (reference sequence). The CDR3 sequence is CASSPDTHNEQFF. CDR3 coding DNA: TGTGCCAGCAGTCCCGACACCCACAATGAGCAGTTCTTC.

The chain has TRBV7-8 and TRBJ1-4; D uncertain. Germline CDR1 and CDR2: SGHVS and FQNEAQ. This CDR3 comprises 13 residues. The V and J ends lost 1 base and 7 bases respectively, with 7 bases between them. The CDR3 loop reads CASSLGVSEKLFF. CDR3 nucleotide sequence: TGTGCCAGCAGCTTAGGAGTTAGTGAAAAACTGTTTTTT.

This clone has ten or more counts. The rearrangement joins TRBV14 to TRBJ1-1, with 9 bases aligning to TRBD1. V lost 3 bases to trimming and J lost 0 bases; unmatched junction nucleotides: 14. The CDR3 length is 19 residues. The germline V gene encodes CDR1 SGHDN and CDR2 FVKESK. The CDR3 DNA reads TGTGCCAGCAGCCAGGTGGGCGGGACAGGGTTCATCATGAACACTGAAGCTTTCTTT. Translated, it gives CASSQVGGTGFIMNTEAFF.

The J gene is TRBJ1-1, the V gene TRBV4-3; D is possibly TRBD1 (5 bases). Trimming removed 0 bases from V and 5 bases from J, with 13 bases in between. Germline V gives CDR1 LGHNA, CDR2 YSLEER. The CDR3 is 15 amino acids. The CDR3 coding sequence is TGCGCCAGCAGCCAAGACTCCGGGGGGAGAACTGAAGCTTTCTTT. Amino acid sequence: CASSQDSGGRTEAFF.

This clone was recorded once. V and J are TRBV24-1 and TRBJ2-2; D is possibly TRBD1 (6 bases). CDR1 and CDR2 (germline): KGHDR, SFDVKD. The CDR3 has 15 residues. V was clipped by 3 bases and J by 3 bases, with 10 bases between them. CDR3 nucleotides: TGTGCCACCAGTGATCCGTCAGGGGACACCGGGGAGCTGTTTTTT. This codes for CATSDPSGDTGELFF.

The CDR3 sequence: CASSQGGAEVWGYTF. The CDR3 nucleotides read TGTGCCAGCAGCCAAGGGGGCGCAGAGGTCTGGGGCTACACCTTC. The rearrangement uses TRBV3-1 (or the pseudogene TRBV3-2) and TRBJ1-2; D is possibly TRBD1 (5 bases). CDR1 is LGHDT, CDR2 YNNKEL, per germline (reference sequence). Deletions cut 1 base from V and 8 bases from J, with 17 bases between. The CDR3 length is 15 residues.

The chain uses TRBV5-1 and TRBJ2-3; 8 bases fit TRBD1. The CDR3 runs 19 residues. Germline-derived CDR1 and CDR2 are SGHRS and YFSETQ. Losses at the gene ends were 5 bases for V and 4 bases for J; bases not matched to a gene: 21. The CDR3 is CASRNRQGTSNGGSDTQYF. The DNA of the CDR3 is TGCGCCAGCAGAAACCGACAGGGGACGTCAAATGGGGGGTCAGATACGCAGTATTTT.

This clone was recorded only once. The gene calls are TRBV28 and TRBJ1-1, with 9 bases matching TRBD1. V shed 6 bases and J 4 bases; nucleotides not matched to a gene: 12. CDR1 MDHEN and CDR2 SYDVKM come from the germline V gene. This CDR3 region has 16 residues. CDR3 nucleotides: TGTGCCAGCAGGGGTTTGATAATGGGACAGGGCACTGAAGCTTTCTTT. Translating gives CASRGLIMGQGTEAFF.

This clone was picked up one time. The genes are TRBV5-4 and TRBJ2-3; 7 bases map to TRBD2. CDR3 length: 18 amino acids. Per the germline V gene, CDR1 is SGHNT and CDR2 is YYREEE (reference sequence). With V trimmed by 4 bases and J by 0 bases, 14 bases remained unmatched. The CDR3 reads CASSPGAGGGRSTDTQYF. The CDR3 DNA reads as TGTGCCAGCAGCCCCGGAGCGGGTGGCGGGAGAAGCACAGATACGCAGTATTTT.

V gene TRBV6-5 combines with J gene TRBJ2-7, with D possibly TRBD1 on 6 matching bases. Germline CDR1 and CDR2: MNHEY and SVGAGI. V was pared by 9 bases and J by 11 bases, with 26 bases between. This CDR3 is built from 14 residues. CDR3 DNA sequence: TGTGCCAGTCTTTCAGGGGCAGGCAGAGTCAAGGAGTACTTC. This translates into CASLSGAGRVKEYF.

The J gene is TRBJ1-1, the V gene TRBV2; D not resolved. The germline V and J ends were trimmed by 7 bases and 1 base, with 10 bases remaining between them. The CDR3 consists of 13 residues. Germline V lookup: CDR1 SNHLY, CDR2 FYNNEI. The CDR3, as DNA: TGTGCCAGCACCGGGGAAGGGAACACTGAAGCTTTCTTT. Protein product: CASTGEGNTEAFF. The complete variable domain, with remaining parts taken from reference TRBV2 and TRBJ1-1, reads EPEVTQTPSHQVTQMGQEVILRCVPISNHLYFYWYRQILGQKVEFLVSFYNNEISEKSEIFDDQFSVERPDGSNFTLKIRSTKLEDSAMYFCASTGEGNTEAFFGQGTRLTVV.

V and J are TRBV5-1 and TRBJ2-4; 11 bases map to TRBD2. J gave up 0 bases and V 4 bases, and 3 bases lay outside the gene matches. Germline V gives CDR1 SGHRS, CDR2 YFSETQ. The CDR3 length is 16 residues. The CDR3 DNA reads as TGCGCCAGCAGCCCCGGACTAGCGGGAGCCAAAAACATTCAGTACTTC. Translated, it gives CASSPGLAGAKNIQYF.

There are a few counts of this clone. V gene TRBV5-1 combines with J gene TRBJ2-1, with 8 bases fitting TRBD2. The junction had 15 bases not matched to a gene; V was cut back by 4 bases and J by 12 bases. Germline values: CDR1 SGHRS, CDR2 YFSETQ. The CDR3 covers 15 residues. The CDR3 DNA is TGCGCCAGCAGCATTTCCGGGACTAGTCCGTTGGGGCAGTTCTTC. Translated: CASSISGTSPLGQFF.